Reported below is one TCR beta chain. This specimen belongs to a study of T cells in tumors after PD-1 blockade. The overall study: Peripheral blood samples averaged around 38,000 unique clonotypes and some 100,000 templates.

The protocol was immunoSEQ multiplex PCR, while the TCRdb copy is restricted to in-frame clones and leaves out a portion. This sample has some 48,000 clones, with 79% found just once. This CDR3 is 13 amino acids long. Germline V gives CDR1 MDHEN, CDR2 SYDVKM. Trimming left V 4 bases short and J 4 bases short, with 10 bases between. V and J are TRBV28 and TRBJ1-2; D not resolved. Sequencing used PBMCs, obtained before anti-PD-1 treatment. This TCR came from a human donor with basal cell carcinoma. CDR3 amino acids: CASSSRRAYGYTF. The DNA of the CDR3 is TGTGCCAGCAGTTCACGGAGGGCCTATGGCTACACCTTC.